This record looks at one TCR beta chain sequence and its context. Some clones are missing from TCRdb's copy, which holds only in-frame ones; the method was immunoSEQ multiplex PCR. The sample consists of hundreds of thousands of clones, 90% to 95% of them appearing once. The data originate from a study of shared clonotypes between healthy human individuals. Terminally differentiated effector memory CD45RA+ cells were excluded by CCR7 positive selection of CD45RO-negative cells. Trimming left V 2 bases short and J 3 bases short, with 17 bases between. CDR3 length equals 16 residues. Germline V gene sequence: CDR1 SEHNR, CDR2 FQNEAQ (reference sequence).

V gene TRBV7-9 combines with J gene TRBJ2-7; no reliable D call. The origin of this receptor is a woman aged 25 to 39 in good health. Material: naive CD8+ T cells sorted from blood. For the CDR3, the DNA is TGTGCCAGCAGCTTAAATCCGGCTAGTATCGGCTACGAGCAGTACTTC. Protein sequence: CASSLNPASIGYEQYF.